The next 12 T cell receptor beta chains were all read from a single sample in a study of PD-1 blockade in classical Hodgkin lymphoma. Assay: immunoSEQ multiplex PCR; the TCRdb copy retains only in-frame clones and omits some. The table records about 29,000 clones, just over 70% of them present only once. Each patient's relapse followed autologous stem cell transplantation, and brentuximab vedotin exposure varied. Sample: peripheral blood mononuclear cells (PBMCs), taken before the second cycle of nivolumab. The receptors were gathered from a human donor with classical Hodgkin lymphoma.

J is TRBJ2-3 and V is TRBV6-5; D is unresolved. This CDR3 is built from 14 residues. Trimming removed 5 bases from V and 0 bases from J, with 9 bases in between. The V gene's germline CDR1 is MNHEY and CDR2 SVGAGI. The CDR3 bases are TGTGCCAGCAGTCCCTGGCAGAGCACAGATACGCAGTATTTT. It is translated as CASSPWQSTDTQYF.

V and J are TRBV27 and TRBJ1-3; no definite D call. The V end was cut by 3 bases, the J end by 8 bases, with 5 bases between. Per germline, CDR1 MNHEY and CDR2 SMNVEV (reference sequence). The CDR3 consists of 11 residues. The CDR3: CASSFGDTIYF. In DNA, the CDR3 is TGTGCCAGCAGTTTTGGGGACACCATATATTTT.

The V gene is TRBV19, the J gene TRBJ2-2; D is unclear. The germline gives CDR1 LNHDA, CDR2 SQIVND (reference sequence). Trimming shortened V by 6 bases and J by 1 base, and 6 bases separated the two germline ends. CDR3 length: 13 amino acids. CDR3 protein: CASRRGNTGELFF. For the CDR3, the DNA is TGTGCCAGTAGACGAGGGAACACCGGGGAGCTGTTTTTT.

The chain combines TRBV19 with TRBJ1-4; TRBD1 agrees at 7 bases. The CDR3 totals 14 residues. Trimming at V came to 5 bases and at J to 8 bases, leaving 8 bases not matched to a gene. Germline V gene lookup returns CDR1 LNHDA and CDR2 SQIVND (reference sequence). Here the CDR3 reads CASSSLTGIEKLFF. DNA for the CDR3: TGTGCCAGTAGTTCTCTGACAGGGATCGAAAAACTGTTTTTT.

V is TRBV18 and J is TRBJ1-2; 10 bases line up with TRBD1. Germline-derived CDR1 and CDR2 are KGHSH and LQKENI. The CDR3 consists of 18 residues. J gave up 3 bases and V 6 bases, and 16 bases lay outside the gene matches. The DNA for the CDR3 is TGTGCCAGCTCGCCCGTACCGGGACAGGGGTCGCTTCACTATGGCTACACCTTC. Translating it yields CASSPVPGQGSLHYGYTF.

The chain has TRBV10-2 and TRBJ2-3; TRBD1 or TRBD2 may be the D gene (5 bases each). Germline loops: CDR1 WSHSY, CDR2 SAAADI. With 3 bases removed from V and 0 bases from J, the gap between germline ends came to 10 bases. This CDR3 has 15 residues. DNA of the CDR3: TGCGCCAGCAGTGATCCGGGGACGAGCACAGATACGCAGTATTTT. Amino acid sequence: CASSDPGTSTDTQYF.

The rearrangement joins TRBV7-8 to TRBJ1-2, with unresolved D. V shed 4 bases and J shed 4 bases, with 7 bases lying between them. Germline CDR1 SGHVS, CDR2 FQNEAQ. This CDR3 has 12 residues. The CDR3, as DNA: TGTGCCAGCAGCTCCCTCACCTATGGCTACACCTTC. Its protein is CASSSLTYGYTF.

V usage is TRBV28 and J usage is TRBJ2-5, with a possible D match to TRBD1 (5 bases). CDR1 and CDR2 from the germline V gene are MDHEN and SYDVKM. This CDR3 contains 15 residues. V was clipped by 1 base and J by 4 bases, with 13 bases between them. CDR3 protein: CASSLFRGSRETQYF. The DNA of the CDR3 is TGTGCCAGCAGTTTATTTAGGGGCAGCCGAGAGACCCAGTACTTC.

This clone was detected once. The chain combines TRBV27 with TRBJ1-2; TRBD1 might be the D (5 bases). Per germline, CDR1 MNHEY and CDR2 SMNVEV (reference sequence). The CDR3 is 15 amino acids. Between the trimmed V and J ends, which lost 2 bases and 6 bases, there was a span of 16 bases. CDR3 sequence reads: CASSLNPAGWDGYTF. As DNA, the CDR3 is TGTGCCAGCAGTTTAAATCCCGCAGGGTGGGATGGCTACACCTTC.

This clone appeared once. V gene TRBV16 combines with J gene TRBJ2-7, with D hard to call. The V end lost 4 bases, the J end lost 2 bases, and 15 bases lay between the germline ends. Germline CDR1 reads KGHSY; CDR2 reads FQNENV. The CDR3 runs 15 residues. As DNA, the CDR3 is TGTGCCAGCAGCCCCGGGCAGTTACCCCCCTACGAGCAGTACTTC. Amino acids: CASSPGQLPPYEQYF.

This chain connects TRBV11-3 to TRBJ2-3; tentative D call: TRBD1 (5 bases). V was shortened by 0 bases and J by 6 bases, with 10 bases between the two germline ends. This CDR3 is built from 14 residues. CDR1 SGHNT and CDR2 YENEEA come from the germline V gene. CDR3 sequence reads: CASSLEGGADTQYF. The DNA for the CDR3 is TGTGCCAGCAGCTTAGAGGGTGGGGCCGATACGCAGTATTTT. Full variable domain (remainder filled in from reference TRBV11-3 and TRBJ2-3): EAGVVQSPRYKIIEKKQPVAFWCNPISGHNTLYWYLQNLGQGPELLIRYENEEAVDDSQLPKDRFSAERLKGVDSTLKIQPAELGDSAVYLCASSLEGGADTQYFGPGTRLTVL.

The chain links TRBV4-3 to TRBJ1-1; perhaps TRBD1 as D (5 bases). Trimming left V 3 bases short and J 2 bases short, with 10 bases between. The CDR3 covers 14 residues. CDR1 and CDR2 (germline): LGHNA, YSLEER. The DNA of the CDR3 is TGCGCCAGCAGCCAGAGAGGGGTTAACACTGAAGCTTTCTTT. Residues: CASSQRGVNTEAFF.